A single sample is the source of the 3 T cell receptor beta chains below, sequenced in a study of neurological immune-mediated disorders. MiXCR, run by TCRdb on the 5' RACE reads, gives a single entry per CDR3 protein. Among about 29,000 distinct CDR3 sequences listed, over 10% were seen once. The sequenced sample was PBMCs. The receptors here all came from a woman aged 55-69 years in good health.

This clonotype occurred many times. The chain joins TRBV9 to TRBJ2-2; a weak D match, TRBD2 (7 bases). Germline loops: CDR1 SGDLS, CDR2 YYNGEE. Trimming took 3 bases from V and 3 from J, leaving 24 bases between them. CDR3 length equals 19 residues. The CDR3 is CASSASSRGGGPYTGELFF. The CDR3 DNA follows: TGTGCCAGCAGCGCATCCTCCCGGGGAGGGGGTCCGTACACCGGGGAGCTGTTTTTT.

The table lists this clonotype with many counts. V is TRBV6-2 or TRBV6-3 and J is TRBJ2-1; TRBD1 might be the D (5 bases). CDR3 length: 14 residues. The V end was cut by 7 bases, the J end by 9 bases, with 19 bases between. Germline V gene lookup returns CDR1 MNHEY and CDR2 SVGEGT. This CDR3 reads CASITQGRRGEQFF. DNA for the CDR3: TGTGCCAGCATCACGCAGGGTCGACGCGGTGAGCAGTTCTTC.

There are many counts of this clonotype. The chain carries TRBV12-3 or TRBV12-4 and TRBJ2-7, with 10 nucleotides matching TRBD1. The CDR3 extends over 13 amino acids. The trim removed 6 bases at V and 3 bases at J, leaving 2 bases unmatched. The chain's CDR3 is CASRGQGGYEQYF. CDR3 bases: TGTGCCAGCAGAGGACAGGGGGGCTACGAGCAGTACTTC.